Listed here are 31 T cell receptor beta chains from one sample, sequenced in a study of graft-versus-host responses after intestinal transplantation. This table comes from immunoSEQ multiplex PCR, and its TCRdb copy is limited to in-frame clones, with some not included. The data contain about 80,000 clones, 92% of them singletons. The sequenced sample was PBMCs, obtained 98 days after intestinal transplantation. All receptors derive from a human patient who received an intestinal transplant, so some T cells may come from the graft donor.

V and J are TRBV6-5 and TRBJ1-1; D remains unclear. In germline, CDR1 is MNHEY, CDR2 SVGAGI. This CDR3 contains 16 residues. Trimming removed 4 bases at V and 1 base at J, with 16 bases between. CDR3 protein: CASSLSAHSSNTEAFF. The CDR3, as DNA: TGTGCCAGCAGTTTAAGCGCTCACAGCTCGAACACTGAAGCTTTCTTT.

The chain is built from TRBV4-1 and TRBJ2-2; 10 bases agree with TRBD2. Unmatched junction bases numbered 5, after V lost 4 bases and J lost 9 bases. Germline CDR1 and CDR2: MGHRA and YSYEKL. There are 14 residues in the CDR3. This CDR3 is CASSPQRGGRELFF. CDR3 DNA: TGCGCCAGCAGCCCGCAGCGGGGGGGCCGGGAGCTGTTTTTT.

The genes are TRBV7-9 and TRBJ1-5; TRBD1 might be the D (6 bases). Trimming removed 5 bases from V and 5 bases from J, with 13 bases in between. The germline V gene encodes CDR1 SEHNR and CDR2 FQNEAQ (reference sequence). CDR3 size: 14 residues. DNA for the CDR3: TGTGCCAGCAGCCCGGACAGCGGTCATCAGCCCCAGCATTTT. This sequence encodes CASSPDSGHQPQHF.

The rearrangement joins TRBV11-2 to TRBJ2-7; 8 bases match TRBD1. The J segment lost 2 bases and the V segment lost 6 bases, leaving 6 bases of the junction unmatched. Looked up from germline, CDR1 is SGHAT and CDR2 is FQNNGV. The CDR3 sequence is 14 residues long. The DNA for the CDR3 is TGTGCCAGCAGTTCCGGACAGGGAGCCTACGAGCAGTACTTC. It encodes CASSSGQGAYEQYF.

The V call is TRBV10-3, the J call TRBJ1-2, with TRBD1 identical over 7 bases. CDR1 and CDR2 (germline): ENHRY, SYGVKD. V lost 4 bases, J lost 6 bases, and 5 bases stayed unmatched. This CDR3 is 13 amino acids long. The CDR3 protein is CAISGEGQHGYTF. The CDR3, as DNA: TGTGCCATCAGTGGCGAGGGACAGCATGGCTACACCTTC.

CDR3 coding DNA: TGCGCCAGCAGGGCGACAGGGCTCCACACTGAAGCTTTCTTT. As protein: CASRATGLHTEAFF. The chain joins TRBV5-1 to TRBJ1-1, with TRBD1 matching over 7 bases. Trimming removed 5 bases from V and 3 bases from J; junction bases left unmatched: 7. This CDR3 spans 14 amino acids. Germline CDR1 is SGHRS and CDR2 is YFSETQ.

The chain has TRBV5-1 and TRBJ2-1; 7 bases map to TRBD1. This CDR3 is 15 amino acids long. Per germline, CDR1 SGHRS and CDR2 YFSETQ. J gave up 4 bases and V 4 bases, and 8 bases lay outside the gene matches. CDR3 sequence: CASSARDRLYNEQFF. The CDR3 nucleotides read TGCGCCAGCAGCGCTCGGGACAGACTATACAATGAGCAGTTCTTC.

The chain couples TRBV27 to TRBJ2-7; 11 positions agree with TRBD2. Germline loops: CDR1 MNHEY, CDR2 SMNVEV (reference sequence). This CDR3 spans 17 amino acids. The J segment lost 7 bases and the V segment lost 4 bases, leaving 15 bases of the junction unmatched. The CDR3 DNA sequence: TGTGCCAGCAGTTGGAGACTAGCGGGAAGTCCTTTGGGAGAGCAGTACTTC. This gives the protein CASSWRLAGSPLGEQYF.

This chain connects TRBV19 to TRBJ2-3; the D is unclear. The germline gives CDR1 LNHDA, CDR2 SQIVND (reference sequence). CDR3 length equals 14 residues. Between the trimmed V and J ends, which lost 3 bases and 2 bases, there was a span of 9 bases. The CDR3 DNA reads as TGTGCCAGTAGTATCACACAGCTCACAGATACGCAGTATTTT. Its protein product is CASSITQLTDTQYF.

V gene TRBV30 combines with J gene TRBJ2-5, with D possibly TRBD1 on 5 matching bases. The germline V gene has CDR1 GTSNPN and CDR2 SVGIG (reference sequence). Trimming cost V 3 bases and J 5 bases, with 7 bases left between them. The CDR3 is made up of 11 amino acids. The CDR3 region is CAWRYRETQYF. The CDR3 DNA is TGTGCCTGGAGGTACAGGGAGACCCAGTACTTC.

The chain has TRBV5-6 and TRBJ2-5, with 15 bases that match TRBD2. V was pared by 1 base and J by 4 bases, with 5 bases of the junction left unmatched. CDR3 size: 17 residues. Germline V gene lookup returns CDR1 SGHDT and CDR2 YYEEEE. CDR3 in DNA: TGTGCCAGCAGCTTGCCGTCGGGACTAGCGGGAGGAGAGACCCAGTACTTC. It translates to CASSLPSGLAGGETQYF.

In regard to this clone: Sequence at one end of the junction differs from germline and may be a read error. The chain joins TRBV4-1 to TRBJ2-7; unclear D gene. Germline assignment: CDR1 MGHRA and CDR2 YSYEKL. The CDR3 has 14 residues. This CDR3 reads CARSQVTGSYEQYF. As DNA, the CDR3 is TGCGCCCGCAGCCAAGTCACTGGCTCCTACGAGCAGTACTTC.

Concerning this clone: Within the sample, other DNA sequences also encode this same CDR3. The chain links TRBV28 to TRBJ1-5; no clear D gene. Trimming shortened V by 7 bases and J by 0 bases, and 10 bases separated the two germline ends. This CDR3 region has 14 residues. The germline gives CDR1 MDHEN, CDR2 SYDVKM. The CDR3 loop is CASTAHYSNQPQHF. In nucleotides, the CDR3 is TGTGCCAGCACCGCCCATTATAGCAATCAGCCCCAGCATTTT.

This chain's CDR3 is CASSASGTGGLETQYF. CDR3 sequence (DNA): TGTGCCAGCAGCGCATCCGGGACAGGGGGCCTGGAGACCCAGTACTTC. V is TRBV9 and J is TRBJ2-5; TRBD1 matches at 12 bases. Germline V gene lookup returns CDR1 SGDLS and CDR2 YYNGEE. Unmatched junction bases numbered 8, after V lost 3 bases and J lost 5 bases. The CDR3 consists of 16 residues.

V is TRBV5-1 and J is TRBJ2-7; 10 nucleotides agree with TRBD2. The CDR3 runs to 14 residues. CDR1 is SGHRS and CDR2 is YFSETQ in the germline V gene. With V trimmed by 2 bases and J by 3 bases, 2 bases remained unmatched. The CDR3 sequence is CASSFGTSDYEQYF. CDR3 sequence (DNA): TGCGCCAGCAGCTTCGGGACTAGCGACTACGAGCAGTACTTC.

The chain combines TRBV6-5 with TRBJ1-5; 9 bases are a match to TRBD1. CDR1 and CDR2 from the germline V gene are MNHEY and SVGAGI. V dropped 6 bases and J dropped 7; count of bases not matched to a gene: 10. CDR3 length equals 15 residues. Here the CDR3 DNA reads TGTGCCAGCAGGCAAACGGGACAGGGCAGCCAGCCCCAGCATTTT. Translated, it gives CASRQTGQGSQPQHF.

The J gene is TRBJ2-3, the V gene TRBV28, with 16 bases that match TRBD2. The CDR3 spans 18 residues. Losses at the gene ends were 4 bases for V and 4 bases for J; bases not matched to a gene: 8. Germline CDR1 reads MDHEN; CDR2 reads SYDVKM. This chain's CDR3 is CASSSPGLAGGLPDTQYF. The CDR3 DNA follows: TGTGCCAGCAGTTCCCCGGGACTAGCGGGAGGGCTGCCAGATACGCAGTATTTT. The full variable domain, rest sourced from reference TRBV28 and TRBJ2-3, is DVKVTQSSRYLVKRTGEKVFLECVQDMDHENMFWYRQDPGLGLRLIYFSYDVKMKEKGDIPEGYSVSREKKERFSLILESASTNQTSMYLCASSSPGLAGGLPDTQYFGPGTRLTVL.

The rearrangement uses TRBV27 and TRBJ2-5, with a possible D match to TRBD1 (6 bases). The CDR3 has 13 amino acids. The germline CDR1 and CDR2 sequences are MNHEY and SMNVEV (reference sequence). V was pared by 4 bases and J by 5 bases, with 11 bases between. The CDR3 DNA is TGTGCCAGCAGTTGGGGGCTCGGGGAGACCCAGTACTTC. This gives the protein CASSWGLGETQYF.

The V and J genes are TRBV5-4 and TRBJ1-1; 10 bases line up with TRBD1. In germline, CDR1 is SGHNT, CDR2 YYREEE (reference sequence). This CDR3 spans 14 amino acids. Germline trimming cut 5 bases from V and 4 bases from J; bases unmatched to any gene: 5. The CDR3, as DNA: TGTGCCAGCAGTTCACGGACAGGGGGCACTGAAGCTTTCTTT. It yields the protein CASSSRTGGTEAFF. Drawing the rest from reference TRBV5-4 and TRBJ1-1, the complete variable domain is ETGVTQSPTHLIKTRGQQVTLRCSSQSGHNTVSWYQQALGQGPQFIFQYYREEENGRGNFPPRFSGLQFPNYSSELNVNALELDDSALYLCASSSRTGGTEAFFGQGTRLTVV.

The V and J genes are TRBV7-6 and TRBJ2-2; perhaps TRBD1 as D (6 bases). The CDR3 has 14 residues. Germline V gives CDR1 SGHVS, CDR2 FNYEAQ. Trimming took off 3 bases at V and 5 bases at J, with 10 bases between the two ends. DNA for the CDR3: TGTGCCAGCAGCTTGGACAGCCCTACCGGGGAGCTGTTTTTT. Translated: CASSLDSPTGELFF. The full variable domain, rest sourced from reference TRBV7-6 and TRBJ2-2, is GAGVSQSPRYKVTKRGQDVALRCDPISGHVSLYWYRQALGQGPEFLTYFNYEAQQDKSGLPNDRFSAERPEGSISTLTIQRTEQRDSAMYRCASSLDSPTGELFFGEGSRLTVL.

The sample holds one count of this clone. Other DNA sequences in the sample encode the same CDR3. The chain links TRBV9 to TRBJ1-1, with D perhaps TRBD1 (5 bases). The CDR3 covers 14 residues. The germline CDR1 and CDR2 sequences are SGDLS and YYNGEE. Between the trimmed V and J ends, which lost 0 bases and 5 bases, there was a span of 11 bases. The CDR3 loop is CASSVGGANTEAFF. CDR3 sequence (DNA): TGTGCCAGCAGCGTAGGGGGCGCGAATACTGAAGCTTTCTTT.

The rearrangement links TRBV29-1 to TRBJ1-3, with 7 bases fitting TRBD1. CDR3 length: 16 residues. CDR1 SQVTM and CDR2 ANQGSEA come from the germline V gene. The V segment lost 4 bases and the J segment 0 bases; nucleotides outside the gene matches: 9. CDR3 in amino acids: CSVGGPGQSSGNTIYF. In DNA, the CDR3 is TGCAGCGTTGGGGGACCGGGACAGAGCTCTGGAAACACCATATATTTT.

This chain links TRBV5-1 with TRBJ2-3, with D tentatively TRBD1 or TRBD2 (6 bases each). Germline-derived CDR1 and CDR2 are SGHRS and YFSETQ. The CDR3 contains 16 residues. Trimming pared 0 bases from V and 3 bases from J, leaving 14 bases between. DNA for the CDR3: TGCGCCAGCAGCTTGGGAGGGGGGTCATCAACAGATACGCAGTATTTT. This sequence encodes CASSLGGGSSTDTQYF.

The chain has TRBV6-6 and TRBJ2-7; D gene ambiguous. This CDR3 contains 11 residues. Trimming pared 5 bases from V and 3 bases from J, leaving 5 bases between. Germline CDR1 reads MNHNY; CDR2 reads SVGAGI (reference sequence). CDR3 loop: CASSPYYEQYF. Here the CDR3 DNA reads TGTGCCAGCAGTCCTTACTACGAGCAGTACTTC.

The chain uses TRBV6-1 and TRBJ2-1; 7 bases align to TRBD2. This CDR3 spans 15 amino acids. CDR1 MNHNS and CDR2 SASEGT come from the germline V gene. V shed 8 bases, J shed 6 bases, and the junction held 13 bases outside the gene matches. The CDR3 DNA sequence: TGTGCCAGCGGGGGGGACCCGGGCATCCTCAATGAGCAGTTCTTC. Translating it yields CASGGDPGILNEQFF.

The J gene is TRBJ2-4, the V gene TRBV5-6, with 10 bases that match TRBD1. With V trimmed by 2 bases and J by 7 bases, 6 bases remained unmatched. The CDR3 is 15 residues long. Germline V gene sequence: CDR1 SGHDT, CDR2 YYEEEE. CDR3 in amino acids: CASSFRDRGKNIQYF. The CDR3 coding sequence is TGTGCCAGCAGCTTCCGGGACAGGGGAAAGAACATTCAGTACTTC.

This clone was detected only a few times. J is TRBJ1-3 and V is TRBV27; no firm D call. V lost 2 bases to trimming and J lost 1 base, with 6 bases between them. CDR1 MNHEY and CDR2 SMNVEV come from the germline V gene (reference sequence). This CDR3 has 14 amino acids. The CDR3 region is CASSLSRSGNTIYF. The CDR3, as DNA: TGTGCCAGCAGTTTAAGTCGATCTGGAAACACCATATATTTT.

The gene calls are TRBV27 and TRBJ2-2, with D tentatively TRBD2 (5 bases). Trimming left V 8 bases short and J 7 bases short, with 11 bases between. CDR1 is MNHEY, CDR2 SMNVEV, per germline (reference sequence). The length of the CDR3 is 12 residues. This CDR3 reads CASGLWFGELFF. The CDR3 DNA sequence: TGTGCCAGCGGACTCTGGTTCGGGGAGCTGTTTTTT.

The rearrangement joins TRBV7-3 to TRBJ2-7; maybe TRBD1 (6 bases). V lost 2 bases to trimming and J lost 5 bases, with 19 bases between them. The CDR3 sequence is 16 residues long. The germline gives CDR1 SGHTA, CDR2 FQGTGA. CDR3 DNA: TGTGCCAGCAGCTTAGACTCCGACAGGTCGGTCCACGAGCAGTACTTC. Its protein product is CASSLDSDRSVHEQYF.

Only one count was recorded for this clone. The chain employs TRBV6-1 and TRBJ2-4, with D hard to call. Germline CDR1 MNHNS, CDR2 SASEGT. The CDR3 is 14 amino acids. Trimming stripped 6 bases from V and 0 bases from J, with 9 bases between. CDR3 nucleotides: TGTGCCAGCAGGGCAGATCTAGCCAAAAACATTCAGTACTTC. Protein sequence: CASRADLAKNIQYF.

This chain links TRBV4-1 with TRBJ1-3; D is unclear. The germline V gene encodes CDR1 MGHRA and CDR2 YSYEKL. The CDR3 extends over 16 amino acids. Trimming removed 2 bases from V and 0 bases from J, with 11 bases in between. CDR3 loop: CASSQITGASGNTIYF. The CDR3 DNA sequence: TGCGCCAGCAGCCAAATTACTGGAGCCTCTGGAAACACCATATATTTT.